A single sample gave rise to the 24 T cell receptor beta chains below, sequenced in a study of T-cell reconstitution after alpha-beta-depleted transplantation in children. Molecular barcoding with unique molecular identifiers was used for the TCRbeta library. One entry per CDR3 protein results from TCRdb running MiXCR on the PCR reads. The sample lists roughly 70,000 distinct CDR3 sequences; 4% to 5% were seen once. The source was PBMCs, mostly from graft donor cells, collected 180 days after TCRalphabeta/CD19-depleted stem cell transplant. These receptors all come from a boy younger than two who had a stem cell transplant for acute myeloid leukemia, so the T cells may come from the graft donor.

This clonotype came up many times. This chain links TRBV9 with TRBJ2-1; the D gene is possibly TRBD1 (6 bases). The length of the CDR3 is 19 residues. CDR1 is SGDLS and CDR2 is YYNGEE in the germline V gene. Deletions cut 0 bases from V and 9 bases from J, with 28 bases between. CDR3 amino acids: CASSVGWGRLEVGMGEQFF. DNA of the CDR3: TGTGCCAGCAGCGTAGGGTGGGGGCGGCTAGAGGTGGGGATGGGTGAGCAGTTCTTC.

Many counts were recorded for this clonotype. V and J are TRBV7-8 and TRBJ1-3; no reliable D call. The V gene's germline CDR1 is SGHVS and CDR2 FQNEAQ. The CDR3 consists of 16 residues. With 3 bases removed from V and 0 bases from J, the gap between germline ends came to 12 bases. The CDR3: CASSFGQPVSGNTIYF. DNA for the CDR3: TGTGCCAGCAGCTTCGGGCAGCCCGTCTCTGGAAACACCATATATTTT.

This clonotype was observed at least ten times. The chain joins TRBV3-1 to TRBJ1-4; 7 bases match TRBD1. Germline CDR1 and CDR2: LGHDT and YNNKEL (reference sequence). V dropped 1 base and J dropped 10; count of bases not matched to a gene: 18. This CDR3 has 18 amino acids. CDR3 nucleotide sequence: TGTGCCAGCAGCCAAGGACCTCATTCCACGACAGGGTTGGCAAAACTGTTTTTT. Protein sequence: CASSQGPHSTTGLAKLFF. The full variable domain, with the rest looked up from reference TRBV3-1 and TRBJ1-4, is DTAVSQTPKYLVTQMGNDKSIKCEQNLGHDTMYWYKQDSKKFLKIMFSYNNKELIINETVPNRFSPKSPDKAHLNLHINSLELGDSAVYFCASSQGPHSTTGLAKLFFGSGTQLSVL.

The chain has TRBV7-2 and TRBJ2-1; D unresolved. V lost 3 bases and J 10 bases, leaving 16 bases between the germline ends. In germline, CDR1 is SGHTA, CDR2 FQGNSA. The CDR3 loop spans 14 amino acids. This chain's CDR3 is CASSFRVQAMEQFF. In DNA form, the CDR3 reads TGTGCCAGCAGCTTCCGGGTCCAGGCAATGGAGCAGTTCTTC.

Many counts were recorded for this clonotype. The chain is built from TRBV7-2 and TRBJ2-7, with 7 bases that match TRBD2. Germline loops: CDR1 SGHTA, CDR2 FQGNSA. The CDR3 is made up of 14 amino acids. With V trimmed by 1 base and J by 2 bases, 2 bases remained unmatched. CDR3 DNA sequence: TGTGCCAGCAGCTTAGGGACTAGGGCCTACGAGCAGTACTTC. It specifies CASSLGTRAYEQYF. The full variable domain, completed using reference TRBV7-2 and TRBJ2-7, is GAGVSQSPSNKVTEKGKDVELRCDPISGHTALYWYRQSLGQGLEFLIYFQGNSAPDKSGLPSDRFSAERTGGSVSTLTIQRTQQEDSAVYLCASSLGTRAYEQYFGPGTRLTVT.

This clonotype was counted a few times. This sequence joins TRBV19 and TRBJ2-5, with a possible D match to TRBD2 (6 bases). Trimming took off 5 bases at V and 2 bases at J, with 21 bases between the two ends. CDR1 is LNHDA, CDR2 SQIVND, per germline (reference sequence). The CDR3 extends over 17 amino acids. The CDR3 loop is CASSYGGLADQQETQYF. Here the CDR3 DNA reads TGTGCCAGTAGTTATGGGGGGTTAGCGGACCAACAAGAGACCCAGTACTTC. The full variable domain, with the rest looked up from reference TRBV19 and TRBJ2-5, is DGGITQSPKYLFRKEGQNVTLSCEQNLNHDAMYWYRQDPGQGLRLIYYSQIVNDFQKGDIAEGYSVSREKKESFPLTVTSAQKNPTAFYLCASSYGGLADQQETQYFGPGTRLLVL.

This clonotype was seen repeatedly, ten times or more. V is TRBV13 and J is TRBJ2-3; 7 positions agree with TRBD2. Germline trimming cut 0 bases from V and 2 bases from J; bases unmatched to any gene: 5. The germline V gene has CDR1 PRHDT and CDR2 FYEKMQ (reference sequence). The CDR3 sequence is 16 residues long. The CDR3 spells CASSLGASGYTDTQYF. The CDR3 coding sequence is TGTGCCAGCAGCTTAGGAGCTAGCGGCTACACAGATACGCAGTATTTT.

There are many counts of this clonotype. V is TRBV7-9 and J is TRBJ2-2; TRBD1 agrees at 7 bases. Losses at the gene ends were 10 bases for V and 4 bases for J; bases not matched to a gene: 9. CDR1 is SEHNR and CDR2 is FQNEAQ in the germline V gene (reference sequence). The CDR3 contains 14 residues. The CDR3: CATIKGQSTGELFF. DNA for the CDR3: TGTGCCACCATTAAGGGACAGTCCACCGGGGAGCTGTTTTTT.

This clonotype was seen repeatedly, ten times or more. This chain links TRBV7-8 with TRBJ2-7, with D maybe TRBD2 (6 bases). Germline CDR1 and CDR2: SGHVS and FQNEAQ. V was pared by 5 bases and J by 3 bases, with 11 bases between. The CDR3 contains 13 residues. For the CDR3, the DNA is TGTGCCAGCAGCCCTGGCGGGGACTACGAGCAGTACTTC. Encoded protein: CASSPGGDYEQYF.

This clonotype was recorded at least ten times. The chain couples TRBV5-1 to TRBJ2-7; TRBD1 aligns across 9 bases. The CDR3 totals 14 residues. Trimming removed 4 bases from V and 6 bases from J; junction bases left unmatched: 8. Germline V gene sequence: CDR1 SGHRS, CDR2 YFSETQ. The CDR3 reads CASSQGQGGLEQYF. The DNA of the CDR3 is TGCGCCAGCAGCCAGGGACAGGGAGGGCTCGAGCAGTACTTC.

At least ten counts were recorded for this clonotype. V gene TRBV5-1 combines with J gene TRBJ2-3; TRBD2 aligns across 12 bases. V dropped 3 bases and J dropped 4; count of bases not matched to a gene: 3. CDR1 is SGHRS and CDR2 is YFSETQ in the germline V gene. CDR3 length equals 15 residues. CDR3 bases: TGCGCCAGCAGCTCGACTAGCGGGGGACCAGATACGCAGTATTTT. Amino acids: CASSSTSGGPDTQYF.

In this sample, this clonotype turned up many times. The chain joins TRBV20-1 to TRBJ1-2; weak D call: TRBD1 (5 bases). V lost 5 bases, J lost 0 bases, and 10 bases lay in between. The germline CDR1 and CDR2 sequences are DFQATT and SNEGSKA (reference sequence). The CDR3 runs to 13 residues. CDR3 region: CSASGTANYGYTF. The CDR3 nucleotides are TGCAGTGCTTCCGGGACGGCTAACTATGGCTACACCTTC.

This clonotype was detected ten times or more. V is TRBV5-6 and J is TRBJ1-6; tentative D call: TRBD1 (6 bases). The ends were cut back, 3 bases at V and 7 bases at J, with 8 bases in the middle. The CDR3 has 13 amino acids. Germline V lookup: CDR1 SGHDT, CDR2 YYEEEE. The DNA of the CDR3 is TGTGCCAGCAGCTCAACAGGGAATTCACCCCTCCACTTT. Translating gives CASSSTGNSPLHF.

This clonotype has a count of ten or more. The V and J genes are TRBV3-1 and TRBJ1-2; D is unresolved. Germline CDR1 LGHDT, CDR2 YNNKEL (reference sequence). With 4 bases removed from V and 8 bases from J, the gap between germline ends came to 14 bases. The CDR3 has 13 amino acids. The CDR3 coding sequence is TGTGCCAGCAGCCGCGGGAGGAGTCAAGGCTACACCTTC. Translated: CASSRGRSQGYTF.

Ten or more counts support this clonotype. The J gene is TRBJ2-5, the V gene TRBV12-3 or TRBV12-4, with D perhaps matching TRBD2 (6 bases). The ends were cut back, 4 bases at V and 2 bases at J, with 20 bases in the middle. There are 17 residues in the CDR3. The CDR3 nucleotides are TGTGCCAGCAGTTCCTTCGATCGGGGGTTGTGGCAAGAGACCCAGTACTTC. This encodes CASSSFDRGLWQETQYF.

This clonotype came up many times. The chain combines TRBV5-8 with TRBJ2-1, with TRBD2 identical over 13 bases. The CDR3 runs 15 residues. Looked up from germline, CDR1 is SGHTS and CDR2 is YDEGEE. The ends lost 2 bases at V and 10 bases at J; junction bases unmatched: 6. CDR3 sequence (DNA): TGTGCCAGCAGCTTATGGACTAGCGGGGGAAGGGAGCAGTTCTTC. It specifies CASSLWTSGGREQFF.

There are many counts of this clonotype. V usage is TRBV29-1 and J usage is TRBJ2-5, with 10 bases identical to TRBD2. The CDR3 is made up of 15 amino acids. V was clipped by 6 bases and J by 1 base; unmatched bases: 8. Germline values: CDR1 SQVTM, CDR2 ANQGSEA. In nucleotides, the CDR3 is TGCAGCGTCCACCCACTAGCGGGGTTCCAAGAGACCCAGTACTTC. This codes for CSVHPLAGFQETQYF.

The table lists this clonotype with many counts. The CDR3 loop is CASSFDRAYGNTIYF. Written as DNA, the CDR3 is TGTGCCAGCAGCTTTGACAGGGCGTATGGAAACACCATATATTTT. The chain joins TRBV7-2 to TRBJ1-3, with 7 bases lining up with TRBD1. The CDR3 is 15 amino acids. V shed 3 bases and J 3 bases; nucleotides not matched to a gene: 5. Germline loops: CDR1 SGHTA, CDR2 FQGNSA.

This clonotype appeared many times. The chain has TRBV24-1 and TRBJ1-2; 7 nucleotides match TRBD1. Germline V CDR1 and CDR2: KGHDR, SFDVKD. V was clipped by 9 bases and J by 2 bases; unmatched bases: 5. The CDR3 is made up of 13 amino acids. The CDR3 region is CATAGTDNYGYTF. The CDR3 DNA reads as TGTGCCACCGCTGGGACAGACAACTATGGCTACACCTTC.

This clonotype was counted ten times or more. The J gene is TRBJ2-1, the V gene TRBV5-1, with 10 bases fitting TRBD2. This CDR3 is 16 amino acids long. V gave up 6 bases and J gave up 5 bases; unmatched junction bases: 11. CDR1 and CDR2 (germline): SGHRS, YFSETQ. The CDR3 region has the DNA TGCGCCAGCATGTTCGTTTTAGCGGGGGGCCACAATGAGCAGTTCTTC. It is translated as CASMFVLAGGHNEQFF.

There are many counts of this clonotype. V usage is TRBV12-3 or TRBV12-4 and J usage is TRBJ1-4; possibly TRBD1 for D (6 bases). Trimming cost V 6 bases and J 7 bases, with 15 bases left between them. The CDR3 has 14 residues. CDR3 in amino acids: CASSQQGLAEKLFF. The CDR3 DNA follows: TGTGCCAGCAGCCAACAGGGTTTGGCTGAAAAACTGTTTTTT.

In its sample, this clonotype was seen many times. CDR3 region: CASSLPQGEGTDTQYF. CDR3 coding DNA: TGTGCCAGCAGCTTACCCCAGGGGGAGGGCACAGATACGCAGTATTTT. J is TRBJ2-3 and V is TRBV5-6; weak D call: TRBD1 (7 bases). CDR1 is SGHDT and CDR2 is YYEEEE in the germline V gene. The CDR3 is made up of 16 amino acids. V was trimmed by 2 bases and J by 1 base, leaving 14 bases between them.

This clonotype has ten or more counts. The chain carries TRBV20-1 and TRBJ1-2; 8 nucleotides line up with TRBD1. CDR3 size: 13 residues. Trimming at V came to 3 bases and at J to 6 bases, leaving 6 bases not matched to a gene. The germline V gene encodes CDR1 DFQATT and CDR2 SNEGSKA (reference sequence). This CDR3 reads CSARVTGGDGYTF. The CDR3 nucleotides are TGCAGTGCTAGGGTAACAGGGGGGGATGGCTACACCTTC.

In this sample, this clonotype turned up many times. The CDR3 reads CASSYSGNNEQFF. CDR3 nucleotide sequence: TGTGCCAGCAGTTACTCAGGGAACAATGAGCAGTTCTTC. J is TRBJ2-1 and V is TRBV6-5, with unresolved D. Germline CDR1 MNHEY, CDR2 SVGAGI. V was clipped by 0 bases and J by 5 bases, with 5 bases between them. CDR3 length equals 13 residues.